The 28 T cell receptor beta chains in this list originate from one sample, sequenced in a study of PD-L1 blockade in urothelial cancer. The time point is: peripheral blood 6 weeks after treatment start. The protocol was immunoSEQ multiplex PCR, while the TCRdb copy is restricted to in-frame clones and leaves out a portion. The table shows 100,000 to 150,000 clones, with more than 70% occurring only once. The sample in question was PBMCs, obtained around atezolizumab (anti-PD-L1) treatment. These receptor sequences come from a man aged 45 to 65 with urothelial cancer.

V and J are TRBV19 and TRBJ2-2, with 8 bases aligning to TRBD1. With 6 bases clipped from V and 10 bases from J, the junction kept 4 bases outside the gene matches. Per the germline V gene, CDR1 is LNHDA and CDR2 is SQIVND (reference sequence). The CDR3 runs to 12 residues. Here the CDR3 reads CASRGQVEELFF. The CDR3 nucleotides read TGTGCCAGTAGGGGACAGGTCGAGGAGCTGTTTTTT.

This clone was picked up a small number of times. The chain joins TRBV28 to TRBJ2-7; D gene unclear. Trimming took 1 base from V and 5 from J, leaving 6 bases between them. This CDR3 region has 12 residues. Germline lookup yields CDR1 MDHEN and CDR2 SYDVKM. In DNA, the CDR3 is TGTGCCAGCAGTTTATATGGAGACGAGCAGTACTTC. Its translation is CASSLYGDEQYF. The full variable domain, completed using reference TRBV28 and TRBJ2-7, is DVKVTQSSRYLVKRTGEKVFLECVQDMDHENMFWYRQDPGLGLRLIYFSYDVKMKEKGDIPEGYSVSREKKERFSLILESASTNQTSMYLCASSLYGDEQYFGPGTRLTVT.

This sequence joins TRBV10-1 and TRBJ1-5, with a tentative D call TRBD1 (5 bases). Germline V gives CDR1 WNHNN, CDR2 SYGVQD (reference sequence). With 8 bases removed from V and 1 base from J, the gap between germline ends came to 27 bases. The CDR3 is made up of 19 amino acids. The CDR3, as DNA: TGCGCCAGCGACCGCGGGGGGATCGGGCTTTTTGACAGCAATCAGCCCCAGCATTTT. This gives the protein CASDRGGIGLFDSNQPQHF.

The chain has TRBV6-1 and TRBJ1-5; 8 nucleotides line up with TRBD1. The CDR3 length is 14 residues. The germline gives CDR1 MNHNS, CDR2 SASEGT. Trimming took 5 bases from V and 3 from J; bases not matched to a gene: 3. CDR3 bases: TGTGCCAGCAGTCCGGGACAGGTCAATCAGCCCCAGCATTTT. It is translated as CASSPGQVNQPQHF.

This chain links TRBV5-1 with TRBJ2-2; 8 positions match TRBD1. J lost 4 bases, V lost 7 bases, and 3 bases had no gene match. The CDR3 length is 13 residues. Germline CDR1 and CDR2: SGHRS and YFSETQ. CDR3 bases: TGCGCCAGCGGGACAGGCCTCACCGGGGAGCTGTTTTTT. Its translation is CASGTGLTGELFF.

This chain connects TRBV28 to TRBJ2-7, with D possibly TRBD1 on 6 matching bases. V lost 5 bases and J 2 bases, leaving 10 bases between the germline ends. The CDR3 length is 13 residues. Germline CDR1 MDHEN, CDR2 SYDVKM. CDR3 DNA sequence: TGTGCCAGCAGTGGGACACCGACCTACGAGCAGTACTTC. Its protein product is CASSGTPTYEQYF.

The table lists this clone with a count of one. The CDR3 DNA follows: TGTGCCAGCAGCTTGGATACCGGGACAGATAGATACGGGGGCTACACCTTC. Residues: CASSLDTGTDRYGGYTF. V usage is TRBV5-4 and J usage is TRBJ1-2, with 7 bases fitting TRBD1. The junction had 16 bases not matched to a gene; V was cut back by 0 bases and J by 8 bases. Per germline, CDR1 SGHNT and CDR2 YYREEE (reference sequence). The CDR3 is 17 residues long.

The chain recombines TRBV28 with TRBJ2-1; D is possibly TRBD2 (5 bases). The CDR3 is made up of 18 amino acids. Germline V gene data show CDR1 as MDHEN and CDR2 as SYDVKM. V was pared by 5 bases and J by 4 bases, with 24 bases between. Written as DNA, the CDR3 is TGTGCCAGCAGTCCGCGTTCTAAGCGGTCGTACCGGTACAATGAGCAGTTCTTC. Its protein product is CASSPRSKRSYRYNEQFF.

The V and J genes are TRBV7-9 and TRBJ2-1, with 8 bases matching TRBD2. This CDR3 has 16 residues. Germline trimming cut 8 bases from V and 1 base from J; bases unmatched to any gene: 10. Germline assignment: CDR1 SEHNR and CDR2 FQNEAQ (reference sequence). CDR3 sequence: CASCSSGLTSYNEQFF. The CDR3 bases are TGTGCCAGCTGTTCTAGCGGGCTTACTTCCTACAATGAGCAGTTCTTC.

V and J are TRBV4-1 and TRBJ2-2, with 11 bases lining up with TRBD1. V shed 5 bases and J 6 bases; nucleotides not matched to a gene: 5. The CDR3 extends over 15 amino acids. CDR1 is MGHRA, CDR2 YSYEKL, per germline. CDR3 DNA sequence: TGCGCCAGCAGCGACCGGGACAGGGGGTCCGGGGAGCTGTTTTTT. This encodes CASSDRDRGSGELFF.

The gene calls are TRBV19 and TRBJ2-2; 14 bases agree with TRBD2. Germline CDR1 and CDR2: LNHDA and SQIVND (reference sequence). This CDR3 is 15 amino acids long. The CDR3 sequence: CATLGLAGAGGELFF. Written as DNA, the CDR3 is TGTGCGACCCTGGGACTAGCGGGAGCAGGCGGGGAGCTGTTTTTT.

The chain recombines TRBV18 with TRBJ1-5; D possibly corresponds to TRBD1 (6 bases). Trimming took 1 base from V and 0 from J, leaving 7 bases between them. The CDR3 contains 15 residues. The germline CDR1 and CDR2 sequences are KGHSH and LQKENI. The CDR3, as DNA: TGTGCCAGCTCACCACGGACAGCTAGCAATCAGCCCCAGCATTTT. Its protein is CASSPRTASNQPQHF.

J is TRBJ1-1 and V is TRBV11-2; no definite D call. The CDR3 runs to 12 residues. V lost 3 bases and J 10 bases, leaving 12 bases between the germline ends. The germline CDR1 and CDR2 sequences are SGHAT and FQNNGV. CDR3 sequence (DNA): TGTGCCAGCAGCTTTGGGCGCTTCGGAGCTTTCTTT. Translated: CASSFGRFGAFF.

The V call is TRBV30, the J call TRBJ2-7; TRBD2 is a possible D gene (5 bases). Trimming removed 0 bases from V and 4 bases from J, with 7 bases in between. The CDR3 has 12 amino acids. Per the germline V gene, CDR1 is GTSNPN and CDR2 is SVGIG (reference sequence). CDR3 sequence: CAWSVSGYEQYF. The CDR3 DNA sequence: TGTGCCTGGAGTGTGTCGGGGTACGAGCAGTACTTC.

The chain recombines TRBV2 with TRBJ2-7; a possible D gene is TRBD1 (5 bases). There are 12 residues in the CDR3. The V end was cut by 4 bases, the J end by 3 bases, with 7 bases between. Germline assignment: CDR1 SNHLY and CDR2 FYNNEI. CDR3 loop: CASSGGSYEQYF. In nucleotides, the CDR3 is TGTGCCAGCAGTGGGGGCAGCTACGAGCAGTACTTC.

This clone appeared once. The chain couples TRBV10-3 to TRBJ2-7; weak D call: TRBD1 (6 bases). V gave up 11 bases and J gave up 4 bases, with 21 bases separating them. CDR1 is ENHRY, CDR2 SYGVKD, per germline. The CDR3 runs to 14 residues. The CDR3 nucleotides read TGTGCCTCAAAAGGGTCAGGGGTGGAGTACGAGCAGTACTTC. It translates to CASKGSGVEYEQYF.

The V gene is TRBV28, the J gene TRBJ2-7; 11 bases fit TRBD2. The ends lost 10 bases at V and 7 bases at J; junction bases unmatched: 15. Germline-derived CDR1 and CDR2 are MDHEN and SYDVKM. There are 15 residues in the CDR3. The CDR3 protein is CATSPPLAGGQEQYF. CDR3 sequence (DNA): TGTGCCACCTCACCCCCTCTAGCGGGAGGACAAGAGCAGTACTTC.

V is TRBV5-1 and J is TRBJ1-4, with a weak D call TRBD1 (6 bases). The CDR3 covers 16 residues. Germline lookup yields CDR1 SGHRS and CDR2 YFSETQ. V was cut by 4 bases and J by 0 bases, with 13 bases left in between. This CDR3 reads CASSRGGSATNEKLFF. The CDR3, as DNA: TGCGCCAGCAGCAGGGGGGGTTCTGCAACTAATGAAAAACTGTTTTTT.

The rearrangement links TRBV5-4 to TRBJ2-1, with 13 nucleotides matching TRBD2. Germline CDR1 and CDR2: SGHNT and YYREEE (reference sequence). V lost 0 bases to trimming and J lost 1 base; unmatched junction nucleotides: 4. The CDR3 loop spans 18 amino acids. The CDR3 here is CASSLGTSGRRSYNEQFF. The CDR3 nucleotides read TGTGCCAGCAGCTTGGGGACTAGCGGGAGAAGATCCTACAATGAGCAGTTCTTC. Filled out from reference TRBV5-4 and TRBJ2-1, the complete variable domain reads ETGVTQSPTHLIKTRGQQVTLRCSSQSGHNTVSWYQQALGQGPQFIFQYYREEENGRGNFPPRFSGLQFPNYSSELNVNALELDDSALYLCASSLGTSGRRSYNEQFFGPGTRLTVL.

The chain couples TRBV23-1 to TRBJ2-1, with a tentative D call TRBD1 (6 bases). TRBV23-1 is marked as an open reading frame, function uncertain. The CDR3 has 14 amino acids. V was cut by 11 bases and J by 1 base, with 15 bases left in between. The DNA for the CDR3 is TGCGCCGGGCCCGACAGGAGTTCCTACAATGAGCAGTTCTTC. It specifies CAGPDRSSYNEQFF.

This clone was found once. The rearrangement joins TRBV19 to TRBJ2-3, with TRBD2 matching over 12 bases. Germline assignment: CDR1 LNHDA and CDR2 SQIVND (reference sequence). This CDR3 comprises 17 residues. V gave up 5 bases and J gave up 2 bases; unmatched junction bases: 8. DNA of the CDR3: TGTGCCAGTAGTCCGACGACTAGCGGGAGATACACAGATACGCAGTATTTT. Translation: CASSPTTSGRYTDTQYF.

This clone was recorded a few times. The V call is TRBV15, the J call TRBJ1-4; TRBD1 might be the D (6 bases). V lost 4 bases, J lost 6 bases, and 15 bases lay in between. Germline assignment: CDR1 LNHNV and CDR2 YYDKDF (reference sequence). This CDR3 has 15 residues. CDR3 in amino acids: CATSKSRGSDEKLFF. The CDR3 nucleotides are TGTGCCACCAGCAAGAGCAGGGGCAGCGATGAAAAACTGTTTTTT. Full variable domain (remainder filled in from reference TRBV15 and TRBJ1-4): DAMVIQNPRYQVTQFGKPVTLSCSQTLNHNVMYWYQQKSSQAPKLLFHYYDKDFNNEADTPDNFQSRRPNTSFCFLDIRSPGLGDTAMYLCATSKSRGSDEKLFFGSGTQLSVL.

This clone occurred once. This chain uses TRBV28 with TRBJ2-1; 14 bases agree with TRBD2. Trimming at V came to 6 bases and at J to 8 bases, leaving 21 bases not matched to a gene. The CDR3 runs to 20 residues. Germline V gene sequence: CDR1 MDHEN, CDR2 SYDVKM. CDR3 protein: CASSDIPGLAGGVGMYEQFF. The CDR3 DNA sequence: TGTGCCAGCAGCGATATACCCGGACTAGCGGGAGGAGTCGGAATGTATGAGCAGTTCTTC.

V usage is TRBV19 and J usage is TRBJ2-7; 14 positions match TRBD2. The germline CDR1 and CDR2 sequences are LNHDA and SQIVND (reference sequence). Losses at the gene ends were 5 bases for V and 4 bases for J; bases not matched to a gene: 7. This CDR3 has 16 amino acids. The CDR3 region is CASSLRTSGRFYEQYF. As DNA, the CDR3 is TGTGCCAGTAGTCTCCGGACTAGCGGGAGGTTTTACGAGCAGTACTTC.

This clone was observed a few times. The rearrangement uses TRBV6-5 and TRBJ1-2; tentative D call: TRBD1 (5 bases). This CDR3 spans 13 amino acids. Trimming pared 8 bases from V and 5 bases from J, leaving 15 bases between. Germline V gene sequence: CDR1 MNHEY, CDR2 SVGAGI. For the CDR3, the DNA is TGTGCCAGCGCCGGGGGTCCCGAATATGGCTACACCTTC. It encodes CASAGGPEYGYTF.

The V gene is TRBV4-1, the J gene TRBJ2-3; D remains ambiguous. Germline loops: CDR1 MGHRA, CDR2 YSYEKL. The V end lost 4 bases, the J end lost 0 bases, and 14 bases lay between the germline ends. This CDR3 has 16 residues. The CDR3 protein is CASSRKILYSTDTQYF. The DNA for the CDR3 is TGCGCCAGCAGCCGAAAAATACTCTATAGCACAGATACGCAGTATTTT.

The chain combines TRBV5-4 with TRBJ2-7; 9 bases match TRBD2. The V gene's germline CDR1 is SGHNT and CDR2 YYREEE (reference sequence). The CDR3 consists of 16 residues. Unmatched junction bases numbered 10, after V lost 4 bases and J lost 2 bases. The DNA of the CDR3 is TGTGCCAGCAGCCCCGGGTCTAGCGGGATTACCTACGAGCAGTACTTC. It is translated as CASSPGSSGITYEQYF.

J is TRBJ2-7 and V is TRBV9, with 9 nucleotides matching TRBD1. This CDR3 region has 14 residues. V shed 4 bases and J 3 bases; nucleotides not matched to a gene: 5. Looked up from germline, CDR1 is SGDLS and CDR2 is YYNGEE. The CDR3 protein is CASSSRDRVYEQYF. CDR3 DNA: TGTGCCAGCAGCTCCCGGGACAGGGTCTACGAGCAGTACTTC.